Each of the 8 T cell receptor beta chains below was sequenced from the same sample in a study of early T cells in non-severe SARS-CoV-2 infection. TCRdb recomputed calls from the 5' RACE reads with MiXCR, one row per CDR3 protein. The table includes some 66,000 distinct CDR3 sequences, roughly 13% detected once. The specimen sequenced was whole blood. The receptors here all came from an adult who was a healthcare worker with PCR-confirmed SARS-CoV-2 infection or an uninfected control (not recorded which).

This clonotype was detected a few times. The rearrangement uses TRBV12-3 or TRBV12-4 and TRBJ2-5; possibly TRBD2 for D (5 bases). V lost 6 bases and J lost 9, with 14 bases in between. The CDR3 covers 12 residues. CDR3 loop: CASRVPPEAQYF. In DNA, the CDR3 is TGTGCCAGCAGAGTTCCCCCGGAGGCCCAGTACTTC.

This clonotype appeared a single time. This chain uses TRBV20-1 with TRBJ1-2; D call uncertain. Trimming stripped 4 bases from V and 3 bases from J, with 9 bases between. Germline CDR1 reads DFQATT; CDR2 reads SNEGSKA (reference sequence). CDR3 size: 12 residues. CDR3 bases: TGCAGTGCTACCATTACTTACTATGGCTACACCTTC. Amino acids: CSATITYYGYTF.

This chain joins TRBV12-3 or TRBV12-4 and TRBJ2-7; D may be TRBD2 (6 bases). V lost 5 bases and J lost 4, with 21 bases in between. The CDR3 is 16 residues long. The CDR3 spells CASSGYRDSLGYEQYF. In DNA form, the CDR3 reads TGTGCCAGCAGTGGGTACCGGGACTCGCTCGGATACGAGCAGTACTTC.

This clonotype was seen ten or more times. The genes are TRBV27 and TRBJ2-3; 9 bases fit TRBD1. The germline CDR1 and CDR2 sequences are MNHEY and SMNVEV (reference sequence). This CDR3 is 13 amino acids long. V gave up 6 bases and J gave up 4 bases; unmatched junction bases: 2. The CDR3 nucleotides read TGTGCCAGCAGGGACAGGGGAGCAGATACGCAGTATTTT. Its translation is CASRDRGADTQYF.

The gene calls are TRBV6-5 and TRBJ1-3; TRBD1 matches 8 bases. CDR1 MNHEY and CDR2 SVGAGI come from the germline V gene. V lost 6 bases to trimming and J lost 0 bases; unmatched junction nucleotides: 13. This CDR3 is built from 18 residues. The CDR3 is CASSSYSGTGISGNTIYF. In nucleotides, the CDR3 is TGTGCCAGCAGCTCCTACTCCGGGACAGGTATCTCTGGAAACACCATATATTTT.

This clonotype was counted ten times or more. The rearrangement joins TRBV18 to TRBJ2-5; 11 bases map to TRBD1. Per the germline V gene, CDR1 is KGHSH and CDR2 is LQKENI. The CDR3 consists of 14 residues. Trimming at V came to 6 bases and at J to 2 bases, leaving 2 bases not matched to a gene. This CDR3 is CASSWDRGQETQYF. CDR3 sequence (DNA): TGTGCCAGCTCGTGGGACAGGGGGCAAGAGACCCAGTACTTC.

This clonotype was found a few times. The junction shows a germline mismatch at one end, possibly a read error. V usage is TRBV11-1 and J usage is TRBJ1-1; maybe TRBD1 (5 bases). Germline lookup yields CDR1 SGHAT and CDR2 FQDESV (reference sequence). The CDR3 sequence is 11 residues long. The CDR3, as DNA: TGTGCCAGCAGCTCGCCGGGACCGTGGAGCTTT. Its protein product is CASSSPGPWSF.

This clonotype was detected many times. The chain links TRBV11-2 to TRBJ2-7, with D unresolved. The CDR3 consists of 13 residues. Trimming left V 5 bases short and J 3 bases short, with 11 bases between. Germline CDR1 SGHAT, CDR2 FQNNGV. CDR3 in DNA: TGTGCCAGCAGCCAGAACTTATTCTACGAGCAGTACTTC. As protein: CASSQNLFYEQYF.